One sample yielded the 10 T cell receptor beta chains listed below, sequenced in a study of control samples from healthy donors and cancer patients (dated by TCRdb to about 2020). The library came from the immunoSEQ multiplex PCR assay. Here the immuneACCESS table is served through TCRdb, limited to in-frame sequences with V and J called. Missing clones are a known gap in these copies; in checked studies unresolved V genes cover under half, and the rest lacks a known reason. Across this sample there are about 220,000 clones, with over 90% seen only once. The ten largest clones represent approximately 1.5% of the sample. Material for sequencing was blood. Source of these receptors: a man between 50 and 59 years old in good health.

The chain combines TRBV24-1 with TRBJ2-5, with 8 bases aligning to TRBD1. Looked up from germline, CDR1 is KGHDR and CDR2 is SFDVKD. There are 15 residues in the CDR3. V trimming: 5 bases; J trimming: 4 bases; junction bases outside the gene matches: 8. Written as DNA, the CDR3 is TGTGCCACCAGTGTCGGACAGGGAGAAGGAGAGACCCAGTACTTC. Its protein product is CATSVGQGEGETQYF.

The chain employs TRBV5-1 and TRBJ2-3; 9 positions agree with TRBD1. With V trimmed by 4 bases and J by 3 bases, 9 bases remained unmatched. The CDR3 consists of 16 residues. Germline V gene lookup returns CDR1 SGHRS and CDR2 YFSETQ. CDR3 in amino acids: CASSPGQGFVTDTQYF. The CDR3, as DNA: TGCGCCAGCAGCCCCGGACAGGGGTTCGTTACAGATACGCAGTATTTT. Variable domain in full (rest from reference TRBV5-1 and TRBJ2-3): KAGVTQTPRYLIKTRGQQVTLSCSPISGHRSVSWYQQTPGQGLQFLFEYFSETQRNKGNFPGRFSGRQFSNSRSEMNVSTLELGDSALYLCASSPGQGFVTDTQYFGPGTRLTVL.

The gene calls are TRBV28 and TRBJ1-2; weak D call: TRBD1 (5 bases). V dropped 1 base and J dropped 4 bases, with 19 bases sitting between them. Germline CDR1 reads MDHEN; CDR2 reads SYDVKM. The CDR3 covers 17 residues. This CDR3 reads CASSLSPWAGLLYGYTF. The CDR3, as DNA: TGTGCCAGCAGTTTATCGCCCTGGGCAGGGCTACTCTATGGCTACACCTTC.

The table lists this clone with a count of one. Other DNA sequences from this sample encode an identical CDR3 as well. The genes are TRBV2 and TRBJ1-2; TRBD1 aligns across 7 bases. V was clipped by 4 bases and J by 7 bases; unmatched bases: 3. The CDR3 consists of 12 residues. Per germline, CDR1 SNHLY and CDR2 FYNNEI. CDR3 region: CASSGQGIGYTF. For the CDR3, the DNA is TGTGCCAGCAGTGGACAGGGTATTGGCTACACCTTC.

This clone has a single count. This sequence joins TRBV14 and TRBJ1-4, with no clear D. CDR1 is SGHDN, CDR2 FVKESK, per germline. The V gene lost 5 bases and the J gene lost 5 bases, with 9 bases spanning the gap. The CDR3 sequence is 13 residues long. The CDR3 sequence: CASSRQLNEKLFF. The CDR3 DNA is TGTGCCAGCAGCAGGCAGCTCAATGAAAAACTGTTTTTT.

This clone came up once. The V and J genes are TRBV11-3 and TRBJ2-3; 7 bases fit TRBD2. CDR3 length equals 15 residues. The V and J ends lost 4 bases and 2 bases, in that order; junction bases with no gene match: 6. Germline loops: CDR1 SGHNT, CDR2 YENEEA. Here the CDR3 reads CASSSGGGFTDTQYF. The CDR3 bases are TGTGCCAGCAGCTCGGGAGGAGGATTCACAGATACGCAGTATTTT.

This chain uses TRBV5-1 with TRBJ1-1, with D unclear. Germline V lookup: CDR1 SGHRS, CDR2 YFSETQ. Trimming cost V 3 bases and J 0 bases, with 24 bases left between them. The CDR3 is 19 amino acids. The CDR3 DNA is TGCGCCAGCAGCTCCCGAAGAAGTACCCGCGAGACCCTGAACACTGAAGCTTTCTTT. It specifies CASSSRRSTRETLNTEAFF.

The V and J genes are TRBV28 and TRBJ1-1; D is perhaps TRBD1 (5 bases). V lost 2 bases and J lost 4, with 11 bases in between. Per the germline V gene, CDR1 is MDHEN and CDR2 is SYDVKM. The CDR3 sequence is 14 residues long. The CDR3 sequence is CASSLGDWGTEAFF. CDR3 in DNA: TGTGCCAGCAGTTTAGGGGACTGGGGCACTGAAGCTTTCTTT.

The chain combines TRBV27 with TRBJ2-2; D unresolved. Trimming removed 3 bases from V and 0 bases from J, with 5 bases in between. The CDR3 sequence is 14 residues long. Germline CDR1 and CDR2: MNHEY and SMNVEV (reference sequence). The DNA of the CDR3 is TGTGCCAGCAGTTTCGTCTCGAACACCGGGGAGCTGTTTTTT. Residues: CASSFVSNTGELFF.

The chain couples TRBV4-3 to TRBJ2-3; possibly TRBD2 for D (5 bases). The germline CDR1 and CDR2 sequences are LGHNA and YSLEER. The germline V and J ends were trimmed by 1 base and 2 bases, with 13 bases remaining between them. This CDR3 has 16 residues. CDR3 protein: CASSQALGSDTDTQYF. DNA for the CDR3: TGCGCCAGCAGCCAAGCTCTAGGGAGCGACACAGATACGCAGTATTTT.